The 8 T cell receptor beta chains below all came from one sample that was sequenced in a study of cytotoxic CD8 clonotypes in ibrutinib-treated CLL. Assay used: immunoSEQ multiplex PCR; TCRdb lists only in-frame clones, some missing. The table includes some 290,000 clones, about 80% detected once. The sample was PBMCs, taken before ibrutinib treatment. These TCRs come from a human donor with chronic lymphocytic leukemia.

The sample holds one count of this clone. The genes are TRBV7-9 and TRBJ2-7; 13 bases map to TRBD2. The CDR3 runs to 16 residues. The trim removed 6 bases at V and 3 bases at J, leaving 8 bases unmatched. CDR1 is SEHNR, CDR2 FQNEAQ, per germline (reference sequence). CDR3 DNA: TGTGCCAGCAGTCTTCCGGGACTAGCGGGACACTACGAGCAGTACTTC. This encodes CASSLPGLAGHYEQYF.

The CDR3 spells CASGPGQLNNEQFF. Written as DNA, the CDR3 is TGTGCTAGCGGCCCGGGACAACTTAACAATGAGCAGTTCTTC. V and J are TRBV7-2 and TRBJ2-1; TRBD1 or TRBD2 may be the D gene (6 bases each). Germline V gene data show CDR1 as SGHTA and CDR2 as FQGNSA. The CDR3 runs to 14 residues.

The genes are TRBV7-9 and TRBJ2-7, with D unclear. V lost 1 base and J lost 13, with 14 bases in between. Germline CDR1 is SEHNR and CDR2 is FQNEAQ (reference sequence). The CDR3 is 12 amino acids. The CDR3 sequence is CASSLDAGRIYF. As DNA, the CDR3 is TGTGCCAGCAGCTTAGACGCAGGACGAATTTACTTC.

J is TRBJ1-3 and V is TRBV27; unclear D gene. The germline V gene has CDR1 MNHEY and CDR2 SMNVEV (reference sequence). CDR3 size: 13 residues. Trimming left V 5 bases short and J 4 bases short, with 9 bases between. The CDR3 is CASSRGTGNTIYF. The CDR3 nucleotides are TGTGCCAGCAGTCGGGGAACCGGAAACACCATATATTTT.

This clone was seen a handful of times. J is TRBJ1-2 and V is TRBV11-2; D call uncertain. The CDR3 runs to 13 residues. Germline assignment: CDR1 SGHAT and CDR2 FQNNGV. Trimming removed 2 bases from V and 6 bases from J, with 10 bases in between. CDR3 coding DNA: TGTGCCAGCAGCTTAACGGGTGTTGATGGCTACACCTTC. It specifies CASSLTGVDGYTF.

The chain couples TRBV7-2 to TRBJ2-5, with D unresolved. The CDR3 consists of 15 residues. The V gene lost 5 bases and the J gene lost 2 bases, with 15 bases spanning the gap. From germline, CDR1 is SGHTA and CDR2 FQGNSA. DNA for the CDR3: TGTGCCAGCAGCCCAATGGCAACTGAGCAAGAGACCCAGTACTTC. Its translation: CASSPMATEQETQYF.

V usage is TRBV5-1 and J usage is TRBJ1-5, with 8 bases matching TRBD1. V lost 4 bases to trimming and J lost 6 bases; unmatched junction nucleotides: 3. The CDR3 length is 13 residues. CDR1 is SGHRS and CDR2 is YFSETQ in the germline V gene. The CDR3 DNA sequence: TGCGCCAGCAGCCCGACAGGGGTTCAGCCCCAGCATTTT. This encodes CASSPTGVQPQHF. Combining the CDR3 with reference TRBV5-1 and TRBJ1-5 gives the whole variable domain KAGVTQTPRYLIKTRGQQVTLSCSPISGHRSVSWYQQTPGQGLQFLFEYFSETQRNKGNFPGRFSGRQFSNSRSEMNVSTLELGDSALYLCASSPTGVQPQHFGDGTRLSIL.

J is TRBJ2-3 and V is TRBV7-9, with TRBD1 as a possible D gene (6 bases). Deletions cut 5 bases from V and 6 bases from J, with 18 bases between. The CDR3 has 15 amino acids. Germline assignment: CDR1 SEHNR and CDR2 FQNEAQ (reference sequence). The CDR3 loop reads CASSLTTTGEDTQYF. The CDR3 DNA reads as TGTGCCAGCAGCCTAACCACGACAGGTGAGGATACGCAGTATTTT.